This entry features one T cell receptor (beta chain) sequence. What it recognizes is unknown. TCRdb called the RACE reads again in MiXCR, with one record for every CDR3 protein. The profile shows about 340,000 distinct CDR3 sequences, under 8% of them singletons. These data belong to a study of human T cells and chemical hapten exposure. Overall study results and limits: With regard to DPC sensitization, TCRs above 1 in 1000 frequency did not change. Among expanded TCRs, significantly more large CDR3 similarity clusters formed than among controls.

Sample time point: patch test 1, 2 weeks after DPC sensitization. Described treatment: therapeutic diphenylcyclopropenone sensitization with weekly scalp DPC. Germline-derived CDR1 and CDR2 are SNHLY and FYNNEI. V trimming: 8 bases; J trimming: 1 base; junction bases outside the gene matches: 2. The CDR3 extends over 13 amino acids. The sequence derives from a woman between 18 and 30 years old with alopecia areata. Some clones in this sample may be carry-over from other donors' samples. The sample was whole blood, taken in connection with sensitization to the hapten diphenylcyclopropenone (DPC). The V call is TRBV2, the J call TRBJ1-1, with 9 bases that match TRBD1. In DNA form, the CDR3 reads TGTGCCAGCCCGGGACAGGGGAACACTGAAGCTTTCTTT. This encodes CASPGQGNTEAFF.